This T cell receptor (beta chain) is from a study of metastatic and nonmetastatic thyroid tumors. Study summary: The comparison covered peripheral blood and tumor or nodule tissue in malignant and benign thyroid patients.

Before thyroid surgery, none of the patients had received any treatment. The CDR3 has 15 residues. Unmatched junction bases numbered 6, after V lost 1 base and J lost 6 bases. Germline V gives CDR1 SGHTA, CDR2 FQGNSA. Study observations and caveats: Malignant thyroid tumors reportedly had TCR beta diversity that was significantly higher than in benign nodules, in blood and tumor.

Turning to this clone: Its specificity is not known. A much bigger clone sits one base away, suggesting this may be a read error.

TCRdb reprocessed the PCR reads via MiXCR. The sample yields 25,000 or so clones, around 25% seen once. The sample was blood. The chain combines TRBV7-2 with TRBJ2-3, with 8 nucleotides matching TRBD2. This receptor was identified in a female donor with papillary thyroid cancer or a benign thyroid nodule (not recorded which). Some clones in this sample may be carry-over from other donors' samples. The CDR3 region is CASSLVPGRADTQYF. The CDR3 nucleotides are TGTGCCAGCAGCTTAGTTCCCGGGAGGGCGGATACGCAGTATTTT.